Listed below are T cell receptor beta chains from one sample, sequenced in a study of blood T cell repertoires in COVID-19. Clones were read by immunoSEQ multiplex PCR, and TCRdb kept only the in-frame ones, dropping some. The sample consists of 300,000 to 400,000 clones, 70% to 90% of them appearing once. The specimen sequenced was peripheral blood. The receptors stem from a woman aged 25 to 39 with COVID-19, enrolled during active disease. The conserved cysteine and the conserved F or W are not part of the CDR3 here. Size values are once, few and many counts, or a class for expanded clones, and some rows have none.

few	TRBV14	TRBJ1-3	ASSRDRGRRNTIY
NA	TRBV7-2	TRBJ2-1	ASSGQGAGSYNEQF
NA	TRBV19	TRBJ1-2	ASRVQRTGDGYT
few	TRBV5-4	TRBJ1-1	ASSLVPILNTEAF
NA	TRBV5-6	TRBJ1-1	ASSLGQGAEAF
NA	TRBV12-5	TRBJ2-2	ASGKGQGDTGELF
few	TRBV7-9	TRBJ1-2	ASATLQSYYGYT
once	TRBV6-5	TRBJ1-2	ASSSSDRIANYGYT
NA	TRBV28	TRBJ1-6	ASSSTRGTVYNSPLH
NA	TRBV5-1	TRBJ2-3	ASRSRDITDTQY
once	TRBV2	TRBJ1-2	ASSVTQGFGGYT
NA	TRBV19	TRBJ2-1	ASSLAVTYNEQF
NA	TRBV6-4	TRBJ2-2	ASKDRDDTGELF
NA	TRBV18	TRBJ2-1	ASSNQGAYNEQF
NA	TRBV19	TRBJ2-1	ASSFPLSGGRNEQF
NA	TRBV6-5	TRBJ1-1	ASSYSRGGTEAF
NA	TRBV5-6	TRBJ1-2	ASSFVGADGYT
NA	TRBV2	TRBJ1-2	ASSELTVSYGYT
NA	TRBV18	TRBJ2-7	ASSPLDSTYEQY
NA	TRBV7-8	TRBJ2-7	ASSLDVSGGYEQY
few	TRBV30	TRBJ1-6	AWSVLGGNSPLH
few	TRBV6-5	TRBJ1-5	ASRGTGRNQPQH
NA	TRBV5-1	TRBJ1-2	ASSLARGTNYGYT
NA	TRBV6-2/TRBV6-3	TRBJ2-1	ASSYSLAGGNEQF
few	TRBV11-3	TRBJ2-1	ASSESGYNEQF
once	TRBV11-2	TRBJ2-5	ASSPTSGAETQY
few	TRBV5-1	TRBJ1-1	ASRGVEGNTEAF
NA	TRBV19	TRBJ2-2	ASSISGGNTGELF
few	TRBV5-1	TRBJ2-7	ASSLGGGAVEQY
NA	TRBV11-2	TRBJ2-3	ASSLELLGLAGGYTDTQY
NA	TRBV9	TRBJ2-3	ASSVDQGGDTQY
NA	TRBV20-1	TRBJ1-1	SASRSGYMNTEAF
once	TRBV3-1/TRBV3-2	TRBJ2-2	ASSRGQTENTGELF
NA	TRBV7-2	TRBJ1-5	ASSPWVGAGQPQH
NA	TRBV6-5	TRBJ2-2	ASQITGTGELF
once	TRBV7-3	TRBJ1-5	ASSPRDRRNQPQH
NA	TRBV13	TRBJ1-1	ASSFTGATEAF
NA	TRBV7-9	TRBJ2-3	ASSHPADTQY
NA	TRBV7-9	TRBJ2-1	ASRPPGQMYNEQF
NA	TRBV4-2	TRBJ2-2	ASSQVLAGANTGELF
NA	TRBV2	TRBJ2-3	ASSPYGTDTQY
NA	TRBV2	TRBJ1-1	ASSYRETEAF
few	TRBV19	TRBJ1-2	ASSPQNYGYT
NA	TRBV18	TRBJ2-1	ASSPVGGGDEQF
NA	TRBV10-3	TRBJ1-5	AISESGQNQPQH
NA	TRBV19	TRBJ1-5	ASSLSQGASGNQPQH